This T cell receptor beta chain emerged from a study of blood T cell repertoires in COVID-19 (dated by TCRdb to the early 2020s). In the study overall: Collaborator samples came from the United States, Italy and Spain and covered acute and convalescent phases of COVID-19. The material from the prospective study consisted of cDNA or gDNA derived from T cells, B-cell-depleted T cells, or PBMCs. Deeply sampled blood TCRbeta repertoires from subjects exposed to, actively infected with, or recovered from COVID-19 were included in the dataset. The repertoires were released in a freely available public database meant as a resource for research on the immune response to SARS-CoV-2. The samples were drawn from the first 160 participants of the ongoing ImmuneRACE study and from 950 to 1,500 subjects provided by 6 global collaborators. Sample metadata almost always included a de-identified subject ID, COVID-19 status, age in years and sex. Where HLA class I and class II types were available, the types were taken from metadata supplied by the sample provider, not from assay-based typing.

Whole blood was collected in K2EDTA tubes by collaborating institutions according to the institutions' own protocols. For TCRbeta analysis, collaborator samples were shipped as frozen whole blood, as isolated PBMCs, or as DNA extracted from either sample type. TCRbeta CDR3 regions were amplified from genomic DNA by means of the immunoSEQ Assay, a bias-controlled multiplex PCR. In the authors' own workflow: The number of nucleated cells in each sample was estimated from the amplification of reference gene primers within the assay. To quantify the absolute abundance of each unique TCRbeta CDR3 rearrangement, sequence reads were collapsed and filtered. Productive Simpson clonality was computed per sample as the square root of Simpson's diversity index over productive rearrangements. The immuneACCESS repertoire file appears here via TCRdb, limited to in-frame rearrangements. These files lack a portion of the clones; in checked studies, under half of the deficit traces to unresolved V genes, and the cause of the others is not known. From that table come the V and J calls and clone size; the DNA was used to work out D and trimming. This sample holds roughly 160,000 clones; 86% were observed only once. Of the sample, about 8.2% falls within the top ten clones.

Study-wide conclusions, independent of this receptor: Clinical and demographic metadata were provided uncurated, with the amount varying by source and participant.

From its cysteine to its phenylalanine, the CDR3 spans 14 amino acids. The DNA shown is the 42-base CDR3, in frame from base 1. The germline V gene supplies CDR1 MDHEN and CDR2 SYDVKM. The V and J ends are trimmed by 3 bases and 2 bases, leaving 9 bases between them. As for this clone: Its target antigen remains unknown. No base-level quality is on record; no much larger clone is a single base apart.

The rearrangement joined TRBV28 to TRBJ2-3; no D segment can be confidently identified. The TCR comes from a man aged 55 to 70 with acute or convalescent COVID-19. The source material was peripheral blood. The DNA sequence is TGTGCCAGCAGTTTGATGTGGCCCACAGATACGCAGTATTTT. This translates into CASSLMWPTDTQYF.